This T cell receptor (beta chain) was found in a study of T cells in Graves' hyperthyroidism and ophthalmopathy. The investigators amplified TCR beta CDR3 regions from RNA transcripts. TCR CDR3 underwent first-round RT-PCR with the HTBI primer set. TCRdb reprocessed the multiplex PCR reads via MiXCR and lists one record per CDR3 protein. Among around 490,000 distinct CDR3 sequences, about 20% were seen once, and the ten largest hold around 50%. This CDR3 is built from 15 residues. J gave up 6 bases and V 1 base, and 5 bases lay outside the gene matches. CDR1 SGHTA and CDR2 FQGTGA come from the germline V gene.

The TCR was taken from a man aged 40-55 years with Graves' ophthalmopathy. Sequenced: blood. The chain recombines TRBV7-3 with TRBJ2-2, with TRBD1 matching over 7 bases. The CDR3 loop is CASSLKGAKAGELFF. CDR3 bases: TGTGCCAGCAGCTTAAAGGGGGCGAAAGCCGGGGAGCTGTTTTTT.